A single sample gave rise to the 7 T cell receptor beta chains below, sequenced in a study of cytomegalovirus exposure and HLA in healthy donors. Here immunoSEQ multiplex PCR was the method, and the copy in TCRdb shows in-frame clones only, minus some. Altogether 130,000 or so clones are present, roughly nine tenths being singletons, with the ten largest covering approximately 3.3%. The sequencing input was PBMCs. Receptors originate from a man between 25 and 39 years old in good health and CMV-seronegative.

CDR3 DNA sequence: TGTGCCAGCAGCCGCGGACTAGCGGGGCCCGGGGAGCTGTTTTTT. Encoded protein: CASSRGLAGPGELFF. The gene calls are TRBV7-9 and TRBJ2-2; 12 positions match TRBD2. Germline V gene sequence: CDR1 SEHNR, CDR2 FQNEAQ (reference sequence). The junction had 4 bases not matched to a gene; V was cut back by 5 bases and J by 6 bases. The CDR3 is 15 amino acids.

The CDR3 bases are TGTGCCAGCAGCAAGGGCCAGGGTGGCTACACCTTC. This encodes CASSKGQGGYTF. J is TRBJ1-2 and V is TRBV21-1; the D segment call TRBD1 is taken from the table without a DNA check. TRBV21-1 is assigned pseudogene status. The CDR3 is 12 amino acids.

This CDR3 reads CASSQSLMGGGNEQFF. Written as DNA, the CDR3 is TGCGCCAGCAGCCAATCTCTTATGGGGGGAGGGAATGAGCAGTTCTTC. The chain employs TRBV4-1 and TRBJ2-1, with 7 bases matching TRBD2. This CDR3 is built from 16 residues. Germline assignment: CDR1 MGHRA and CDR2 YSYEKL. The V and J ends lost 2 bases and 7 bases, in that order; junction bases with no gene match: 11.

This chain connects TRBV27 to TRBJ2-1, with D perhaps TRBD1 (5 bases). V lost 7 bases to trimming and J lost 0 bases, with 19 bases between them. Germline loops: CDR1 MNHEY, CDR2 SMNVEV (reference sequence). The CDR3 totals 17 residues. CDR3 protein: CASKTLKGQYSYNEQFF. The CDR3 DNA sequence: TGTGCCAGCAAAACACTAAAGGGGCAATACTCCTACAATGAGCAGTTCTTC.

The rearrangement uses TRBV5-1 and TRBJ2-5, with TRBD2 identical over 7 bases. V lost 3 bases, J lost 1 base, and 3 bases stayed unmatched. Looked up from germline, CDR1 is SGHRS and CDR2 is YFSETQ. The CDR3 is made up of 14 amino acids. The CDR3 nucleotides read TGCGCCAGCAGCTATTCTAGCGGCCAAGAGACCCAGTACTTC. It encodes CASSYSSGQETQYF.

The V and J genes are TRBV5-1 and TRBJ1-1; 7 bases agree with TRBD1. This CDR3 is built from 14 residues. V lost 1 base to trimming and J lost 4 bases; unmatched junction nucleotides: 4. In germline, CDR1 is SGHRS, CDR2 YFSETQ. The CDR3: CASSLRAGGTEAFF. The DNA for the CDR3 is TGCGCCAGCAGCTTGCGCGCAGGGGGCACTGAAGCTTTCTTT.

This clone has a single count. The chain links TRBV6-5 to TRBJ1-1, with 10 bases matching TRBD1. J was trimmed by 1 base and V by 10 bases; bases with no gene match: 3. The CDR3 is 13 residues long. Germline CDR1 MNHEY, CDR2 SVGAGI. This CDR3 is CAIRQGANTEAFF. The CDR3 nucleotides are TGTGCCATCAGACAGGGGGCGAACACTGAAGCTTTCTTT.